This T cell receptor beta chain derives from a study of Graves' ophthalmopathy and Graves' hyperthyroidism. Additional autoimmune diseases, uncontrolled infections, pregnancy or lactation disqualified patients. TCR beta CDR3 amplification used RNA transcripts. An opening RT-PCR round employed HTBI primers and preceded a second-round multiplex PCR. MiXCR, run by TCRdb on the multiplex PCR reads, gives a single entry per CDR3 protein. The sample yields 450,000 or so distinct CDR3 sequences, approximately 15% seen once. Study outcomes and limitations: The model's prediction of ophthalmopathy progression had approximately 68% sensitivity and 72% to 80% specificity. Built on 13 signatures, a model told ophthalmopathy apart from stable hyperthyroidism with over 85% sensitivity and 80% to 82% specificity.

Concerning this clonotype: Its antigen remains unidentified.

The sample taken for sequencing was blood. The TCR originated in a woman aged 25 to 39 with Graves' ophthalmopathy.

CDR3 in amino acids: CASSPTSQVVSYTF. For the CDR3, the DNA is TGTGCCAGCTCACCGACGTCCCAGGTGGTTTCCTACACCTTC. This sequence joins TRBV9 and TRBJ1-2; the D is unclear. Trimming stripped 7 bases from V and 10 bases from J, with 23 bases between. The CDR3 consists of 14 residues. CDR1 is SGDLS, CDR2 YYNGEE, per germline.